The source of this T cell receptor beta chain is a study of beta chain features in type 1 diabetes. Study-level points and caveats: VDJ junctions from patients with type 1 diabetes contained fewer insertions and more deletions. It was among patients, rather than healthy donors, that naive, central memory and Treg TCRB repertoires appeared more similar.

On average, the one heparinised blood draw given by each donor was 90 to 150 mL. Worth noting for this clone: The antigen remains unidentified.

Expressed TCRB transcripts were sequenced because the isolated RNA had all been reverse transcribed beforehand. Mean read depth for naive, central memory and regulatory T cell samples was 3.5 million to 4.5 million reads. The data were produced by immunoSEQ multiplex PCR, yet TCRdb's version contains in-frame clones alone and is incomplete. The repertoire includes over 150,000 clones, about 8.1% of them detected once, and approximately 0.69% sits in the top ten. Germline assignment: CDR1 MNHNS and CDR2 SASEGT. V lost 6 bases to trimming and J lost 2 bases, with 11 bases between them. The CDR3 length is 13 residues.

This TCR was sampled from a man aged 18 to 30 in good health. This chain joins TRBV6-1 and TRBJ2-7; a weak D match, TRBD2 (5 bases). Sequencing used central memory CD4+ T cells from blood. The CDR3 loop is CASSERETYEQYF. CDR3 nucleotide sequence: TGTGCCAGCAGCGAGAGGGAGACCTACGAGCAGTACTTC.